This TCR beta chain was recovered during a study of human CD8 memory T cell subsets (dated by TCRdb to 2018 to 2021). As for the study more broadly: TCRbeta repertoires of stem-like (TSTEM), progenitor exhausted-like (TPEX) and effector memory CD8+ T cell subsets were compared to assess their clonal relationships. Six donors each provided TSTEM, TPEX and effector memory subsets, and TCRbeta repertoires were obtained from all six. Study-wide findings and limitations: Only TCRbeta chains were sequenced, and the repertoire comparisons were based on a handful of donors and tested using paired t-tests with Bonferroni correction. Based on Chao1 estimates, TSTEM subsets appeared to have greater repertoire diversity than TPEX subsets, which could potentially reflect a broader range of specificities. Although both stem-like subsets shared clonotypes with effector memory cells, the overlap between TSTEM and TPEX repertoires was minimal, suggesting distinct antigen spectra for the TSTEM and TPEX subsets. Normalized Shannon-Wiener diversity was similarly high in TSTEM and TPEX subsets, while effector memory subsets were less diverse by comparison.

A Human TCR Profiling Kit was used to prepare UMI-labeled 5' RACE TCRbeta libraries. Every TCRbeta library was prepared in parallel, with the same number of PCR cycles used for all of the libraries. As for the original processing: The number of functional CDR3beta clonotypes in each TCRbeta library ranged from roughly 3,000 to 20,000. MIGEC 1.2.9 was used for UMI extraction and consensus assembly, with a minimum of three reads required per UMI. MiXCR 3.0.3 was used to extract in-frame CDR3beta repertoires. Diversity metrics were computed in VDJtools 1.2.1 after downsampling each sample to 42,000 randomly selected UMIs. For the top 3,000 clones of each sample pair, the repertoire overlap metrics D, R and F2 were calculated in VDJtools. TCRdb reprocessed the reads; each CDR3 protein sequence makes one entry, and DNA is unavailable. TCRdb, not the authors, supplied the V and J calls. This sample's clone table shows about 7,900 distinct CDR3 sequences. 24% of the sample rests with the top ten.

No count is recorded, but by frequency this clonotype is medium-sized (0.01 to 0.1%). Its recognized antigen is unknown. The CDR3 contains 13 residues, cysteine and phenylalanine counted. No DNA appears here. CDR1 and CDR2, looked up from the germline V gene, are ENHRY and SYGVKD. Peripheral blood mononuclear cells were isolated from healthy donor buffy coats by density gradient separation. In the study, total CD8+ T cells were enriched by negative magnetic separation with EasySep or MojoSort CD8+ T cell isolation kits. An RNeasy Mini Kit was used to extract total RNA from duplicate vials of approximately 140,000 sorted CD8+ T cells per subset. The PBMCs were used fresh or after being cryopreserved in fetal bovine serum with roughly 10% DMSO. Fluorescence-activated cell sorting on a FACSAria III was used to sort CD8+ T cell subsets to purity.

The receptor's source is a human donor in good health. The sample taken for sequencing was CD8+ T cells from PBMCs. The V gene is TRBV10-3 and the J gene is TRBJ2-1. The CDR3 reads CAIRFGSYNEQFF.